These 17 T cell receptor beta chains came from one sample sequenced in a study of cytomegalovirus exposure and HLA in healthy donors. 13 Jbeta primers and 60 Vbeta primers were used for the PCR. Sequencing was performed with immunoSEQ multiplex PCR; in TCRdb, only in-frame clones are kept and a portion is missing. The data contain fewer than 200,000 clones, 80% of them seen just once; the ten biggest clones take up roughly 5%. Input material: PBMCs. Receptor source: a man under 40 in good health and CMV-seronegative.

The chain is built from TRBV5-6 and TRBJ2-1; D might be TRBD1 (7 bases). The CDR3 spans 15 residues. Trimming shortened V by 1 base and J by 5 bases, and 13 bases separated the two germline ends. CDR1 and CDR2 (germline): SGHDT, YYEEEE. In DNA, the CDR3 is TGTGCCAGCAGCTTGCAGGGGGGCAGTAACAATGAGCAGTTCTTC. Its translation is CASSLQGGSNNEQFF.

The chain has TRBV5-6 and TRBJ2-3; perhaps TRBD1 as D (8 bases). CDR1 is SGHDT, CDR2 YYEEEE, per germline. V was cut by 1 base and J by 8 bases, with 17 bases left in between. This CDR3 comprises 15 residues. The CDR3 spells CASSLPTGGGGTQYF. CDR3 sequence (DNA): TGTGCCAGCAGCTTGCCCACAGGGGGAGGGGGTACGCAGTATTTT.

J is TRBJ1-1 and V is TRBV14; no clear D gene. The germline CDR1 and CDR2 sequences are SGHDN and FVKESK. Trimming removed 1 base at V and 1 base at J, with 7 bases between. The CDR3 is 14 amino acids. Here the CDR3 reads CASSQVRANTEAFF. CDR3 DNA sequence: TGTGCCAGCAGCCAAGTGCGAGCGAACACTGAAGCTTTCTTT. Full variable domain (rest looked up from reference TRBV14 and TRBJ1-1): EAGVTQFPSHSVIEKGQTVTLRCDPISGHDNLYWYRRVMGKEIKFLLHFVKESKQDESGMPNNRFLAERTGGTYSTLKVQPAELEDSGVYFCASSQVRANTEAFFGQGTRLTVV.

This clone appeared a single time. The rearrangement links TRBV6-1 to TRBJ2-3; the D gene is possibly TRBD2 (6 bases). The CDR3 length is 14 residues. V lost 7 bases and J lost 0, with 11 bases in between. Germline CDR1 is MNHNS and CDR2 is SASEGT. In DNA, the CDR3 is TGTGCCAGCACGGGAGTTTTTAGCACAGATACGCAGTATTTT. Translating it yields CASTGVFSTDTQYF.

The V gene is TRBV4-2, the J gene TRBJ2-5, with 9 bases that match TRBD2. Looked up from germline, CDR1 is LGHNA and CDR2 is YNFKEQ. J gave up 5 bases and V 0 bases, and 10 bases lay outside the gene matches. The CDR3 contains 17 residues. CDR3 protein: CASSQEVSGAGGETQYF. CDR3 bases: TGTGCCAGCAGCCAAGAGGTTAGCGGTGCGGGGGGGGAGACCCAGTACTTC.

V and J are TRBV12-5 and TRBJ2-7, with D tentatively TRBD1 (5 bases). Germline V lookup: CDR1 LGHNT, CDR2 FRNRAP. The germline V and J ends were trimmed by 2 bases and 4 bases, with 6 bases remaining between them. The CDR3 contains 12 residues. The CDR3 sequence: CASGLNRYEQYF. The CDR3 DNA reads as TGTGCTAGTGGTTTGAACAGGTACGAGCAGTACTTC.

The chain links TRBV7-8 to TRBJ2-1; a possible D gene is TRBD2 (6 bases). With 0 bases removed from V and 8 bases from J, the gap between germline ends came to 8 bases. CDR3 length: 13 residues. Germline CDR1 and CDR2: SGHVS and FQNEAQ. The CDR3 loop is CASSLAPGDEQFF. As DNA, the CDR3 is TGTGCCAGCAGCTTAGCACCGGGGGATGAGCAGTTCTTC.

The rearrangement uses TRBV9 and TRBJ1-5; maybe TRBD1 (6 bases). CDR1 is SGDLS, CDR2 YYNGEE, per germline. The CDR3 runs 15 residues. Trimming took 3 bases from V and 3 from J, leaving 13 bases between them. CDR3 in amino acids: CASSETTGYNQPQHF. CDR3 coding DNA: TGTGCCAGCAGCGAGACGACAGGTTACAATCAGCCCCAGCATTTT.

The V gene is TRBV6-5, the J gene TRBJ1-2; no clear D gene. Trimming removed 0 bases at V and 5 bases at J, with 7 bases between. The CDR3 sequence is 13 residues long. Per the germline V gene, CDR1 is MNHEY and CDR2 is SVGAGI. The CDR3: CASSYSEGYGYTF. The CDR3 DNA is TGTGCCAGCAGTTACTCTGAGGGTTATGGCTACACCTTC.

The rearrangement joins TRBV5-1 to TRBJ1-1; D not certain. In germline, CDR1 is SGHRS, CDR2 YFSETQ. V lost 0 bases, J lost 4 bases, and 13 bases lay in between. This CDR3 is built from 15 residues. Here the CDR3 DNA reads TGCGCCAGCAGCTTGGCCTTGAACGAGGGCACTGAAGCTTTCTTT. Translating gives CASSLALNEGTEAFF.

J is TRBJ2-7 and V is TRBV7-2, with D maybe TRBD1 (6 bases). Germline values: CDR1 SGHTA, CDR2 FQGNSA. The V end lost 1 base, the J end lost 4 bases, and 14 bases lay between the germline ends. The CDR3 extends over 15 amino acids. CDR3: CASSLVPGDEYEQYF. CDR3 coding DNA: TGTGCCAGCAGCTTAGTTCCAGGGGACGAGTACGAGCAGTACTTC.

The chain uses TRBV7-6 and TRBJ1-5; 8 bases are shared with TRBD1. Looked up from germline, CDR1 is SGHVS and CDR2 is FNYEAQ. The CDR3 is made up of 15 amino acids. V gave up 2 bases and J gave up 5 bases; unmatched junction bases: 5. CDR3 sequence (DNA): TGTGCCAGCAGCTTAACGACAGGGGAGCATCAGCCCCAGCATTTT. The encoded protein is CASSLTTGEHQPQHF.

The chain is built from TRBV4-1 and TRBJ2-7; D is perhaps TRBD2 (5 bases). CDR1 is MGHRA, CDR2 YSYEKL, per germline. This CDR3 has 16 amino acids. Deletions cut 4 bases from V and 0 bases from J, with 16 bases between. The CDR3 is CASSRLRVVSSYEQYF. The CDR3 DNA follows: TGCGCCAGCAGCCGTTTGCGGGTGGTTAGCTCCTACGAGCAGTACTTC.

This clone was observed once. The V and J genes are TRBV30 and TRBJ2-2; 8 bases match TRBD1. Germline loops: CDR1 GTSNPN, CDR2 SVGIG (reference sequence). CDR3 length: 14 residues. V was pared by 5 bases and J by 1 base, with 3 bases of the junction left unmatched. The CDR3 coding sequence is TGTGCCTGGCCCGGGACAGGGAACACCGGGGAGCTGTTTTTT. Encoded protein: CAWPGTGNTGELFF.

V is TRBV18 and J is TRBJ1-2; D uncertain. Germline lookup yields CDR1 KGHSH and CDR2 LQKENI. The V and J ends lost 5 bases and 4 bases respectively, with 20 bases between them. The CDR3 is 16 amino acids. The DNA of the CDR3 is TGTGCCAGCTCATCGACTCGGGAGGAGGGCCGCTATGGCTACACCTTC. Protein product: CASSSTREEGRYGYTF.

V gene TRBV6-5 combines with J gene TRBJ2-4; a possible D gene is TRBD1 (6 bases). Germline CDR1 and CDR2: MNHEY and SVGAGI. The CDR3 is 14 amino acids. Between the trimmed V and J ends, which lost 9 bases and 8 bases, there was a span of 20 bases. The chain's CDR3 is CASPGVDRKDIQYF. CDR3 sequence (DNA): TGTGCCAGTCCTGGGGTAGACAGGAAAGACATTCAGTACTTC.

CDR3 DNA sequence: TGTGCCGTATCCCCTCGAGGGTTCTCCTACGAGCAGTACTTC. It codes for CAVSPRGFSYEQYF. The J gene is TRBJ2-7, the V gene TRBV27, with a possible D match to TRBD2 (5 bases). CDR1 is MNHEY and CDR2 is SMNVEV in the germline V gene (reference sequence). This CDR3 is built from 14 residues. Trimming took 11 bases from V and 0 from J, leaving 17 bases between them.